The source of this TCR beta chain is a study of radiation and T cells in renal cell carcinoma. Specified time point: blood 2 weeks post-SBRT. Described treatment: 15 Gy SBRT to primary tumor, nephrectomy 4 weeks later. Repertoires were generated with immunoSEQ multiplex PCR, while TCRdb's copy carries only in-frame clones and drops some. This table has around 26,000 clones, about 85% appearing once. Trimming removed 0 bases at V and 3 bases at J, with 10 bases between. The CDR3 contains 15 residues. Germline V lookup: CDR1 SGHTS, CDR2 YDEGEE. This sequence joins TRBV5-8 and TRBJ2-1; D is uncertain. The specimen comprised blood, sampled from a patient whose treatment included radiotherapy and nephrectomy. This receptor was identified in a man aged 60-69 years with renal cell carcinoma. The CDR3, as DNA: TGTGCCAGCAGCTTGGCCTTGACACGCTACAATGAGCAGTTCTTC. Protein sequence: CASSLALTRYNEQFF.